The following is a T cell receptor beta chain sequence with its context. This sample was included in a study of blood T cell repertoires in COVID-19. This CDR3 region has 12 residues. V dropped 4 bases and J dropped 10 bases, with 13 bases sitting between them. The V gene's germline CDR1 is MNHEY and CDR2 SMNVEV (reference sequence). The repertoire was sequenced with immunoSEQ multiplex PCR; TCRdb's copy has only in-frame clones and lacks some. The sample has about 290,000 clones; around four fifths are singletons. This clonotype was sampled from a woman between 50 and 59 years old with active or convalescent COVID-19. Sample: peripheral blood. The chain uses TRBV27 and TRBJ2-5, with unresolved D. The CDR3 DNA reads TGTGCCAGCAGTTCTCCCTTGGGCGTCCAGTACTTC. Encoded protein: CASSSPLGVQYF.